One sample yielded the 31 T cell receptor beta chains listed below, sequenced in a study of cytotoxic CD8 clonotypes in ibrutinib-treated CLL. Using immunoSEQ multiplex PCR, the repertoire was profiled, and TCRdb retains in-frame clones only, with some absent. The sample includes about 160,000 clones, 70% to 90% seen only once; the top ten take around 3.1%. Source: PBMCs, taken at disease progression, from a patient treated with ibrutinib. These receptors were collected from a human donor with chronic lymphocytic leukemia.

The chain is built from TRBV28 and TRBJ2-7; tentatively, D is TRBD2 (6 bases). The CDR3 sequence is 14 residues long. Per germline, CDR1 MDHEN and CDR2 SYDVKM. Between the trimmed V and J ends, which lost 1 base and 2 bases, there was a span of 9 bases. The CDR3 loop reads CASSLLGLTYEQYF. CDR3 sequence (DNA): TGTGCCAGCAGTTTATTGGGACTGACCTACGAGCAGTACTTC.

The CDR3: CASSMTTGYSTDTQYF. CDR3 sequence (DNA): TGTGCCAGTAGTATGACTACGGGGTATAGCACAGATACGCAGTATTTT. V gene TRBV19 combines with J gene TRBJ2-3, with a possible D match to TRBD2 (5 bases). V gave up 3 bases and J gave up 0 bases, with 13 bases separating them. Germline V gives CDR1 LNHDA, CDR2 SQIVND (reference sequence). The CDR3 length is 16 residues.

The J gene is TRBJ2-7, the V gene TRBV6-5; D is unresolved. The CDR3 is 11 residues long. V was clipped by 4 bases and J by 2 bases, with 3 bases between them. CDR1 is MNHEY and CDR2 is SVGAGI in the germline V gene. The CDR3: CASSSAYEQYF. CDR3 coding DNA: TGTGCCAGCAGTTCCGCCTACGAGCAGTACTTC.

The gene calls are TRBV7-2 and TRBJ2-2; weak D call: TRBD1 (6 bases). CDR1 and CDR2 (germline): SGHTA, FQGNSA. V was shortened by 1 base and J by 1 base, with 19 bases between the two germline ends. The CDR3 spans 19 residues. CDR3 bases: TGTGCCAGCAGCTTAGAGAACCCGGGACACCGAGTGAACACCGGGGAGCTGTTTTTT. Amino acids: CASSLENPGHRVNTGELFF.

The chain joins TRBV28 to TRBJ2-7; 12 nucleotides align to TRBD2. CDR3 length equals 15 residues. The V gene's germline CDR1 is MDHEN and CDR2 SYDVKM. V trimming: 4 bases; J trimming: 7 bases; junction bases outside the gene matches: 8. The CDR3 loop reads CASSYRTSGKREQYF. The DNA for the CDR3 is TGTGCCAGCAGTTATAGGACTAGCGGGAAACGAGAGCAGTACTTC.

The rearrangement links TRBV7-9 to TRBJ2-7; 8 bases match TRBD2. The CDR3 loop spans 13 amino acids. V gave up 5 bases and J gave up 7 bases; unmatched junction bases: 7. Per the germline V gene, CDR1 is SEHNR and CDR2 is FQNEAQ (reference sequence). The CDR3 coding sequence is TGTGCCAGCAGCCACAGCGGGAGTGAGGAGCAGTACTTC. Encoded protein: CASSHSGSEEQYF.

The V and J genes are TRBV7-2 and TRBJ2-2, with 11 bases fitting TRBD2. This CDR3 has 16 residues. Germline V lookup: CDR1 SGHTA, CDR2 FQGNSA. V was pared by 1 base and J by 6 bases, with 4 bases of the junction left unmatched. The CDR3 coding sequence is TGTGCCAGCAGCTTAGATAGGGGACTAGCGGCCGGGGAGCTGTTTTTT. It encodes CASSLDRGLAAGELFF.

The gene calls are TRBV9 and TRBJ2-1, with D tentatively TRBD2 (6 bases). Germline CDR1 reads SGDLS; CDR2 reads YYNGEE. V lost 4 bases to trimming and J lost 7 bases, with 18 bases between them. The length of the CDR3 is 15 residues. CDR3: CASSPPAGYGNEQFF. DNA for the CDR3: TGTGCCAGCAGCCCCCCCGCGGGGTATGGGAATGAGCAGTTCTTC.

The rearrangement uses TRBV27 and TRBJ1-2; 7 nucleotides align to TRBD1. V shed 6 bases and J 0 bases; nucleotides not matched to a gene: 13. This CDR3 spans 17 amino acids. The V gene's germline CDR1 is MNHEY and CDR2 SMNVEV (reference sequence). Here the CDR3 DNA reads TGTGCCAGCAGCCCCAACAGGGGCGTGGGGGCTAACTATGGCTACACCTTC. It encodes CASSPNRGVGANYGYTF.

The chain carries TRBV7-3 and TRBJ1-2; D is possibly TRBD1 (6 bases). Germline V gene lookup returns CDR1 SGHTA and CDR2 FQGTGA. The CDR3 contains 15 residues. Trimming stripped 4 bases from V and 2 bases from J, with 14 bases between. The CDR3 sequence is CASSSGQLLNYGYTF. The CDR3 DNA follows: TGTGCCAGCAGCTCCGGACAGCTTTTAAACTATGGCTACACCTTC.

This rearrangement joins TRBV27 to TRBJ1-1; D gene ambiguous. The CDR3 has 13 amino acids. In germline, CDR1 is MNHEY, CDR2 SMNVEV (reference sequence). Trimming took off 5 bases at V and 2 bases at J, with 9 bases between the two ends. The CDR3 DNA sequence: TGTGCCAGCAGTACAGTCTTTAACACTGAAGCTTTCTTT. Protein sequence: CASSTVFNTEAFF.

This clone was seen a handful of times. This chain uses TRBV7-9 with TRBJ2-1, with 8 bases that match TRBD2. Germline loops: CDR1 SEHNR, CDR2 FQNEAQ (reference sequence). This CDR3 region has 14 residues. Unmatched junction bases numbered 2, after V lost 1 base and J lost 6 bases. The CDR3 sequence is CASSLGLATNEQFF. CDR3 in DNA: TGTGCCAGCAGCTTAGGACTAGCGACCAATGAGCAGTTCTTC.

The chain links TRBV5-4 to TRBJ1-5; D unresolved. The germline CDR1 and CDR2 sequences are SGHNT and YYREEE (reference sequence). The CDR3 consists of 15 residues. V was pared by 2 bases and J by 1 base, with 10 bases between. Here the CDR3 DNA reads TGTGCCAGCAGCTTAGACCCGGGGAGCAATCAGCCCCAGCATTTT. Translation gives CASSLDPGSNQPQHF.

The chain employs TRBV5-6 and TRBJ1-5; tentative D call: TRBD1 (5 bases). This CDR3 is built from 17 residues. Trimming removed 0 bases at V and 2 bases at J, with 15 bases between. CDR1 is SGHDT and CDR2 is YYEEEE in the germline V gene. The CDR3: CASSLATGDLGNQPQHF. The CDR3, as DNA: TGTGCCAGCAGCTTGGCAACGGGGGATTTGGGCAATCAGCCCCAGCATTTT.

This chain joins TRBV6-5 and TRBJ1-2; the D gene is possibly TRBD1 (5 bases). CDR1 is MNHEY and CDR2 is SVGAGI in the germline V gene. CDR3 size: 15 residues. V dropped 7 bases and J dropped 7 bases, with 22 bases sitting between them. CDR3 in DNA: TGTGCCAGCACCCCCCGTGGAGGGGTGTTAGGTGGCTACACCTTC. Translation gives CASTPRGGVLGGYTF.

This clone was seen a single time. The genes are TRBV7-2 and TRBJ1-2; TRBD1 matches 8 bases. V shed 5 bases and J 4 bases; nucleotides not matched to a gene: 12. CDR3 length equals 16 residues. The germline gives CDR1 SGHTA, CDR2 FQGNSA. CDR3 coding DNA: TGTGCCAGCAGCCGACTCGTTCCGGGACAGGTCTATGGCTACACCTTC. This translates into CASSRLVPGQVYGYTF. Using reference TRBV7-2 and TRBJ1-2 for the parts outside the CDR3, the full variable domain is GAGVSQSPSNKVTEKGKDVELRCDPISGHTALYWYRQSLGQGLEFLIYFQGNSAPDKSGLPSDRFSAERTGGSVSTLTIQRTQQEDSAVYLCASSRLVPGQVYGYTFGSGTRLTVV.

This chain joins TRBV7-8 and TRBJ1-3; D ambiguous. Germline V gives CDR1 SGHVS, CDR2 FQNEAQ. Trimming took 2 bases from V and 0 from J, leaving 11 bases between them. The CDR3 is 16 amino acids. The DNA of the CDR3 is TGTGCCAGCAGCTTATTAGGCATTTCCTCTGGAAACACCATATATTTT. This gives the protein CASSLLGISSGNTIYF.

This clone occurred once. The CDR3 nucleotides read TGTGCCTGGAGTGTAGGTGGGGAGCTGTTTTTT. Translation gives CAWSVGGELFF. The chain is built from TRBV30 and TRBJ2-2, with D hard to call. The CDR3 totals 11 residues. Germline-derived CDR1 and CDR2 are GTSNPN and SVGIG (reference sequence). V was pared by 0 bases and J by 8 bases, with 4 bases between.

The chain carries TRBV5-5 and TRBJ2-2, with TRBD2 identical over 14 bases. Looked up from germline, CDR1 is SGHKS and CDR2 is YYEKEE (reference sequence). CDR3 length equals 17 residues. Germline trimming cut 6 bases from V and 7 bases from J; bases unmatched to any gene: 11. The CDR3 protein is CASKTGTSGSPGGELFF. DNA for the CDR3: TGTGCCAGCAAGACCGGGACTAGCGGGAGCCCCGGCGGGGAGCTGTTTTTT.

The chain employs TRBV5-1 and TRBJ1-3; D unclear. V shed 0 bases and J shed 0 bases, with 13 bases lying between them. The CDR3 runs 17 residues. CDR1 is SGHRS and CDR2 is YFSETQ in the germline V gene. The CDR3 protein is CASSLANRVSSGNTIYF. The CDR3 nucleotides read TGCGCCAGCAGCTTGGCCAATCGGGTTAGCTCTGGAAACACCATATATTTT.

The chain couples TRBV9 to TRBJ2-1, with D hard to call. V was cut by 4 bases and J by 4 bases, with 15 bases left in between. Germline V gene data show CDR1 as SGDLS and CDR2 as YYNGEE. CDR3 size: 15 residues. In DNA form, the CDR3 reads TGTGCCAGCAGCTACCGGACCCCCCCATACAATGAGCAGTTCTTC. Residues: CASSYRTPPYNEQFF. Full variable domain (missing parts from reference TRBV9 and TRBJ2-1): DSGVTQTPKHLITATGQRVTLRCSPRSGDLSVYWYQQSLDQGLQFLIQYYNGEERAKGNILERFSAQQFPDLHSELNLSSLELGDSALYFCASSYRTPPYNEQFFGPGTRLTVL.

This clone has only one observation. This rearrangement joins TRBV4-3 to TRBJ1-1, with D perhaps TRBD1 (6 bases). Trimming stripped 0 bases from V and 7 bases from J, with 9 bases between. The CDR3 consists of 13 residues. CDR1 and CDR2 (germline): LGHNA, YSLEER. The CDR3 nucleotides read TGCGCCAGCAGCCAAGATGGACAGCGTGAAGCTTTCTTT. Its translation is CASSQDGQREAFF.

The V and J genes are TRBV2 and TRBJ1-5, with 10 positions matching TRBD1. The CDR3 has 18 amino acids. The trim removed 6 bases at V and 2 bases at J, leaving 13 bases unmatched. Looked up from germline, CDR1 is SNHLY and CDR2 is FYNNEI. CDR3 nucleotide sequence: TGTGCCAGCAGCAATTCCCGGGACAGGGGATATGGCAATCAGCCCCAGCATTTT. This gives the protein CASSNSRDRGYGNQPQHF.

The V call is TRBV2, the J call TRBJ2-7; unclear D gene. V shed 0 bases and J shed 3 bases, with 6 bases lying between them. CDR3 length: 13 residues. Germline CDR1 SNHLY, CDR2 FYNNEI. CDR3 coding DNA: TGTGCCAGCAGTGAAGCAAGGGACTACGAGCAGTACTTC. Amino acid sequence: CASSEARDYEQYF.

This chain links TRBV27 with TRBJ2-3, with 10 bases that match TRBD2. This CDR3 region has 18 residues. With V trimmed by 1 base and J by 2 bases, 9 bases remained unmatched. Germline V lookup: CDR1 MNHEY, CDR2 SMNVEV (reference sequence). CDR3 sequence (DNA): TGTGCCAGCAGTTTATTTGTTCTAGCGGGAGAACTCACAGATACGCAGTATTTT. Translation gives CASSLFVLAGELTDTQYF.

This sequence joins TRBV5-1 and TRBJ2-7, with a weak D call TRBD2 (6 bases). CDR3 length: 15 residues. Germline V gene sequence: CDR1 SGHRS, CDR2 YFSETQ. Trimming removed 2 bases from V and 4 bases from J, with 16 bases in between. The CDR3 is CASSLHGDSTYEQYF. CDR3 nucleotide sequence: TGCGCCAGCAGCTTACATGGGGACTCGACTTACGAGCAGTACTTC.

The chain couples TRBV9 to TRBJ1-5, with no clear D. Germline CDR1 and CDR2: SGDLS and YYNGEE. V lost 0 bases and J 0 bases, leaving 7 bases between the germline ends. This CDR3 contains 15 residues. The CDR3 DNA follows: TGTGCCAGCAGCGTAGACGGATATAGCAATCAGCCCCAGCATTTT. Translating gives CASSVDGYSNQPQHF.

This chain connects TRBV10-2 to TRBJ1-1; D remains ambiguous. Per the germline V gene, CDR1 is WSHSY and CDR2 is SAAADI. Trimming shortened V by 4 bases and J by 1 base, and 7 bases separated the two germline ends. The CDR3 has 13 amino acids. CDR3 in DNA: TGCGCCAGCAGTGTAGGACGGAACACTGAAGCTTTCTTT. This codes for CASSVGRNTEAFF.

The chain recombines TRBV7-8 with TRBJ2-1, with 7 bases that match TRBD2. Trimming at V came to 3 bases and at J to 7 bases, leaving 3 bases not matched to a gene. Looked up from germline, CDR1 is SGHVS and CDR2 is FQNEAQ. This CDR3 is 13 amino acids long. The CDR3 nucleotides read TGTGCCAGCAGCTTGGGACTATTAAATGAGCAGTTCTTC. The encoded protein is CASSLGLLNEQFF.

The chain has TRBV7-2 and TRBJ2-7; D remains unclear. The CDR3 has 14 residues. Trimming stripped 1 base from V and 2 bases from J, with 9 bases between. CDR1 is SGHTA and CDR2 is FQGNSA in the germline V gene. CDR3 sequence: CASSLGLGPYEQYF. Written as DNA, the CDR3 is TGTGCCAGCAGCTTAGGCCTAGGGCCCTACGAGCAGTACTTC. Supplemented by reference TRBV7-2 and TRBJ2-7, the full variable domain reads GAGVSQSPSNKVTEKGKDVELRCDPISGHTALYWYRQSLGQGLEFLIYFQGNSAPDKSGLPSDRFSAERTGGSVSTLTIQRTQQEDSAVYLCASSLGLGPYEQYFGPGTRLTVT.

This rearrangement joins TRBV9 to TRBJ2-1; TRBD1 or TRBD2 may be the D gene (5 bases each). Germline CDR1 and CDR2: SGDLS and YYNGEE. The V end lost 4 bases, the J end lost 0 bases, and 17 bases lay between the germline ends. The CDR3 loop spans 17 amino acids. CDR3 in amino acids: CASSSRDALSSYNEQFF. The CDR3, as DNA: TGTGCCAGCAGCTCAAGGGACGCGTTAAGCTCCTACAATGAGCAGTTCTTC.